This T cell receptor beta chain is drawn from a study of T cells in Graves' hyperthyroidism and ophthalmopathy. The CDR3 is made up of 17 amino acids. With 6 bases removed from V and 2 bases from J, the gap between germline ends came to 23 bases. The germline V gene has CDR1 MNHEY and CDR2 SVGEGT. This clonotype was seen repeatedly, ten times or more. Amplification of TCR beta CDR3 regions used RNA as the template. When the TCR CDR3 underwent first-round RT-PCR, the HTBI primer set was used. From the multiplex PCR reads, TCRdb called clonotypes with MiXCR, one entry per CDR3 protein. Of 210,000 or so distinct CDR3 sequences listed, under 20% are singletons.

This TCR came from a man aged 45-65 years with Graves' hyperthyroidism. Sequenced: blood. This chain links TRBV6-2 or TRBV6-3 with TRBJ2-7; the D gene is possibly TRBD2 (6 bases). The CDR3 protein is CASSYERRAPLTYEQYF. The CDR3 region has the DNA TGTGCCAGCAGCTACGAAAGGAGGGCACCCTTAACCTACGAGCAGTACTTC.